One and the same sample provided the 17 T cell receptor beta chains below, sequenced in a study of T cells in Graves' hyperthyroidism and ophthalmopathy. The CDR3 regions of TCR beta were amplified from RNA transcripts. TCR CDR3 underwent first-round RT-PCR with the HTBI primer set. TCRdb passed the multiplex PCR reads through MiXCR, listing each CDR3 protein once. Here the sample spans 350,000 to 400,000 distinct CDR3 sequences, about 15% being singletons. Specimen: blood. These receptors originate from a woman aged 25 to 39 with Graves' hyperthyroidism.

In its sample, this clonotype was seen a few times. The chain recombines TRBV18 with TRBJ2-3; D remains ambiguous. Germline lookup yields CDR1 KGHSH and CDR2 LQKENI. The V end was cut by 2 bases, the J end by 0 bases, with 12 bases between. The CDR3 is 16 residues long. The CDR3 spells CASSPTTPKSTDTQYF. The CDR3 coding sequence is TGTGCCAGCTCACCAACGACGCCTAAGAGCACAGATACGCAGTATTTT.

At least ten counts were recorded for this clonotype. The chain joins TRBV2 to TRBJ1-4; 8 bases agree with TRBD1. V shed 6 bases, J shed 8 bases, and the junction held 11 bases outside the gene matches. CDR1 is SNHLY, CDR2 FYNNEI, per germline. The CDR3 sequence is 15 residues long. The CDR3 DNA follows: TGTGCCAGCAGATTATTGGGACAGGATGGCGAAAAACTGTTTTTT. It specifies CASRLLGQDGEKLFF.

V is TRBV3-1 and J is TRBJ2-7; 7 bases line up with TRBD2. This CDR3 spans 16 amino acids. The junction had 11 bases not matched to a gene; V was cut back by 3 bases and J by 3 bases. Germline CDR1 and CDR2: LGHDT and YNNKEL (reference sequence). The CDR3 sequence: CASSQLGAGEIYEQYF. CDR3 nucleotide sequence: TGTGCCAGCAGCCAGTTGGGTGCGGGAGAAATCTACGAGCAGTACTTC.

This chain connects TRBV7-9 to TRBJ1-4; D unresolved. Trimming left V 3 bases short and J 6 bases short, with 14 bases between. The germline V gene encodes CDR1 SEHNR and CDR2 FQNEAQ (reference sequence). The CDR3 has 15 residues. Written as DNA, the CDR3 is TGTGCCAGCAGCTTTCTACAGCAATCTCATGAAAAACTGTTTTTT. Protein sequence: CASSFLQQSHEKLFF.

The V gene is TRBV6-5, the J gene TRBJ2-7; D ambiguous. Per the germline V gene, CDR1 is MNHEY and CDR2 is SVGAGI. Trimming removed 0 bases from V and 4 bases from J, with 10 bases in between. This CDR3 has 14 residues. The CDR3 nucleotides are TGTGCCAGCAGTTACTCGTTTTCCCCGTACGAGCAGTACTTC. It specifies CASSYSFSPYEQYF.

This rearrangement joins TRBV12-3 or TRBV12-4 to TRBJ1-1; no definite D call. The V end was cut by 6 bases, the J end by 2 bases, with 13 bases between. The CDR3 length is 14 residues. The CDR3 region is CASRNVAGNTEAFF. CDR3 DNA sequence: TGTGCCAGCAGAAACGTGGCGGGCAACACTGAAGCTTTCTTT.

The CDR3 loop reads CASRGPEATNEKLFF. CDR3 nucleotide sequence: TGTGCCAGCAGAGGTCCAGAGGCAACTAATGAAAAACTGTTTTTT. The chain couples TRBV9 to TRBJ1-4, with D unclear. The V end lost 5 bases, the J end lost 0 bases, and 11 bases lay between the germline ends. The CDR3 length is 15 residues. The germline V gene encodes CDR1 SGDLS and CDR2 YYNGEE.

This sequence joins TRBV19 and TRBJ2-5; D is possibly TRBD1 (5 bases). CDR1 is LNHDA and CDR2 is SQIVND in the germline V gene (reference sequence). The CDR3 loop spans 17 amino acids. V was clipped by 1 base and J by 2 bases, with 17 bases between them. CDR3 bases: TGTGCCAGTAGTATAGTTTGGGCAGGGAAGACTCAAGAGACCCAGTACTTC. Encoded protein: CASSIVWAGKTQETQYF.

This clonotype was picked up many times. This chain uses TRBV7-6 with TRBJ2-1; the match to TRBD2 covers 12 bases. The CDR3 has 14 amino acids. Germline V gives CDR1 SGHVS, CDR2 FNYEAQ. J gave up 6 bases and V 7 bases, and 4 bases lay outside the gene matches. CDR3 in amino acids: CASTPTSGGNEQFF. The DNA for the CDR3 is TGTGCCAGCACTCCGACTAGCGGGGGCAATGAGCAGTTCTTC.

This chain uses TRBV3-1 with TRBJ2-3, with D unresolved. Germline V gene sequence: CDR1 LGHDT, CDR2 YNNKEL (reference sequence). V lost 5 bases, J lost 0 bases, and 15 bases lay in between. The CDR3 spans 16 residues. CDR3 DNA sequence: TGTGCCAGCAGCGGAAAAAGGTTAATCAGCACAGATACGCAGTATTTT. This encodes CASSGKRLISTDTQYF.

About this clonotype: A much larger clone differs by one base, so this may be a read error. CDR3 DNA sequence: TGTGCCAGCAGTTTCTATAGCAATCAGCCCCAGCATTTT. Amino acids: CASSFYSNQPQHF. The chain recombines TRBV6-5 with TRBJ1-5; D is uncertain. CDR1 is MNHEY, CDR2 SVGAGI, per germline. This CDR3 comprises 13 residues. V was clipped by 4 bases and J by 0 bases, with 4 bases between them.

This clonotype was observed many times. The V and J genes are TRBV11-3 and TRBJ2-1; TRBD2 aligns across 9 bases. This CDR3 is built from 15 residues. The V and J ends lost 2 bases and 7 bases, in that order; junction bases with no gene match: 6. In germline, CDR1 is SGHNT, CDR2 YENEEA. CDR3 nucleotide sequence: TGTGCCAGCAGCTTAAGTTTAGCGGGGGCTAATGAGCAGTTCTTC. It yields the protein CASSLSLAGANEQFF.

This clonotype was counted at least ten times. In nucleotides, the CDR3 is TGTGCCAGCAGCTTATCGACCCACAATGAGCAGTTCTTC. It codes for CASSLSTHNEQFF. The rearrangement uses TRBV7-2 and TRBJ2-1; no reliable D call. The length of the CDR3 is 13 residues. V gave up 2 bases and J gave up 5 bases, with 7 bases separating them. Germline V gives CDR1 SGHTA, CDR2 FQGNSA.

This clonotype was observed a few times. The V call is TRBV6-1, the J call TRBJ2-1, with D perhaps matching TRBD2 (6 bases). Germline V gene sequence: CDR1 MNHNS, CDR2 SASEGT. This CDR3 is 15 amino acids long. Trimming shortened V by 7 bases and J by 7 bases, and 20 bases separated the two germline ends. CDR3 bases: TGTGCCAGCACCCCGGGACTGATCTTCAGGAATGAGCAGTTCTTC. It codes for CASTPGLIFRNEQFF.

This clonotype was recorded many times. The V call is TRBV28, the J call TRBJ2-2; 10 bases match TRBD1. The V and J ends lost 6 bases and 4 bases, in that order; junction bases with no gene match: 8. Germline V lookup: CDR1 MDHEN, CDR2 SYDVKM. The CDR3 sequence is 16 residues long. The CDR3 here is CASSPGTGARTGELFF. In DNA, the CDR3 is TGTGCCAGCAGCCCGGGGACAGGGGCCCGCACCGGGGAGCTGTTTTTT.

This clonotype appeared many times. CDR3 in amino acids: CASSTPGQGAETQYF. CDR3 DNA sequence: TGTGCCAGCAGCACACCGGGACAGGGGGCCGAGACCCAGTACTTC. The gene calls are TRBV28 and TRBJ2-5, with 12 bases matching TRBD1. The length of the CDR3 is 15 residues. Unmatched junction bases numbered 7, after V lost 6 bases and J lost 5 bases. Germline values: CDR1 MDHEN, CDR2 SYDVKM.

V gene TRBV6-1 combines with J gene TRBJ1-1, with 7 bases fitting TRBD1. In germline, CDR1 is MNHNS, CDR2 SASEGT. The CDR3 extends over 12 amino acids. J lost 4 bases, V lost 6 bases, and 2 bases had no gene match. CDR3 nucleotides: TGTGCCAGCAGACAGGGGTTCACTGAAGCTTTCTTT. Translating gives CASRQGFTEAFF.